This TCR beta chain was sequenced during a study of cytomegalovirus exposure and HLA in healthy donors. In the PCR, 60 Vbeta and 13 Jbeta primers were used. Repertoires were generated with immunoSEQ multiplex PCR, while TCRdb's copy carries only in-frame clones and drops some. The sample records 120,000 to 150,000 clones, around 79% being singletons. The CDR3 covers 13 residues. Germline CDR1 is SGHRS and CDR2 is YFSETQ. The V and J ends lost 0 bases and 7 bases respectively, with 7 bases between them. In this sample, this clone turned up a few times. Other DNA sequences in the sample encode the same CDR3.

This clonotype originated in a woman in her thirties or forties in good health and CMV-seropositive. Source material: PBMCs. The V and J genes are TRBV5-1 and TRBJ1-4; D call uncertain. CDR3: CASSLGLGEKLFF. The CDR3 nucleotides read TGCGCCAGCAGCTTGGGGCTAGGTGAAAAACTGTTTTTT.